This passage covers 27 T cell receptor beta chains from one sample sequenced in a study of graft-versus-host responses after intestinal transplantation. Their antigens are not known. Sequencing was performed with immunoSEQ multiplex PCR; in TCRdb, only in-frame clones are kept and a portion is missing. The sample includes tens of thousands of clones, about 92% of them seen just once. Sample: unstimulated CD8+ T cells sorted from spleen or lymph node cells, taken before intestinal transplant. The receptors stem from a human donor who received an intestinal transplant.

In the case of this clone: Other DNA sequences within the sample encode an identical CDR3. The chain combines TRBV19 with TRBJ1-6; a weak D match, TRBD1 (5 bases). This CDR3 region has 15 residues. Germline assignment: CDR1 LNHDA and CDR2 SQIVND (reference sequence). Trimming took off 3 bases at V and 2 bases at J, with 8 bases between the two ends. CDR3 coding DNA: TGTGCCAGTAGTATCGGGGGTACCTATAATTCACCCCTCCACTTT. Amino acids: CASSIGGTYNSPLHF.

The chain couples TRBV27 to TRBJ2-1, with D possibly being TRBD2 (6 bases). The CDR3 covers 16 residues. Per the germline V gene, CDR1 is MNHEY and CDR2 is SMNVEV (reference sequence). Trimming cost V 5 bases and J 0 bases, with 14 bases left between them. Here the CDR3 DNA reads TGTGCCAGCAGTCCCTTAGCGGAAAGCTCCTACAATGAGCAGTTCTTC. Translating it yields CASSPLAESSYNEQFF.

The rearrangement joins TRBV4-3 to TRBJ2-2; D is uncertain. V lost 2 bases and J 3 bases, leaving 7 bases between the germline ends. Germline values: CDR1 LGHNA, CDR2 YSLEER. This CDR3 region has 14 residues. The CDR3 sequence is CASSQFPDTGELFF. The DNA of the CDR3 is TGCGCCAGCAGCCAATTTCCGGACACCGGGGAGCTGTTTTTT.

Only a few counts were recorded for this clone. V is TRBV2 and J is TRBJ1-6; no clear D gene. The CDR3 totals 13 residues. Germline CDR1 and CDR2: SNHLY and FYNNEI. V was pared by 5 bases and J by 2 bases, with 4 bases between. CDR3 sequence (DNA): TGTGCCAGCAGTTCCACCTATAATTCACCCCTCCACTTT. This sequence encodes CASSSTYNSPLHF.

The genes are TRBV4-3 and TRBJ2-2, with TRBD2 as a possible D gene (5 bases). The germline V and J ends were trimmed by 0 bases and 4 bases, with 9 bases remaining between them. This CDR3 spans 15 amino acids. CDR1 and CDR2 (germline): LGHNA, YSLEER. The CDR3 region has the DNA TGCGCCAGCAGCCAAGATCGGAGGTCCACCGGGGAGCTGTTTTTT. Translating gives CASSQDRRSTGELFF.

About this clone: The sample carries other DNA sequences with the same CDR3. Here the CDR3 DNA reads TGCGCCAGCAGCCAGGGACTAGCTTCCACAGATACGCAGTATTTT. Residues: CASSQGLASTDTQYF. The chain has TRBV4-3 and TRBJ2-3; 9 bases line up with TRBD2. With V trimmed by 3 bases and J by 2 bases, 3 bases remained unmatched. In germline, CDR1 is LGHNA, CDR2 YSLEER. The CDR3 length is 15 residues.

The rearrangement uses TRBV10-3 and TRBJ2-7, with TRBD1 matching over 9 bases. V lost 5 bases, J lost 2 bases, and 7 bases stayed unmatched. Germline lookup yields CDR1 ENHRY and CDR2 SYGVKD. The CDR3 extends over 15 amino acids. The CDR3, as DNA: TGTGCCATCAGTATACAGGGGGCGTCCACCTACGAGCAGTACTTC. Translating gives CAISIQGASTYEQYF.

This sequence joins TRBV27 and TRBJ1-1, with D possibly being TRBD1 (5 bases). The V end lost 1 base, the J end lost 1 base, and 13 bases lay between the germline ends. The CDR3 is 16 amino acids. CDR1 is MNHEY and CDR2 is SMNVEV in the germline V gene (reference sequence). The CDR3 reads CASSLFARARNTEAFF. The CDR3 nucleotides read TGTGCCAGCAGTTTATTTGCCAGGGCGCGGAACACTGAAGCTTTCTTT.

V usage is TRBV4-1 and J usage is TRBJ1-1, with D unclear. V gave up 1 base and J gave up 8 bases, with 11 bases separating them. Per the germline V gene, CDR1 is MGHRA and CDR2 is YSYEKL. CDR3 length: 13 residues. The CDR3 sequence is CASSQVARNEAFF. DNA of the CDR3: TGCGCCAGCAGCCAAGTAGCCCGTAACGAAGCTTTCTTT.

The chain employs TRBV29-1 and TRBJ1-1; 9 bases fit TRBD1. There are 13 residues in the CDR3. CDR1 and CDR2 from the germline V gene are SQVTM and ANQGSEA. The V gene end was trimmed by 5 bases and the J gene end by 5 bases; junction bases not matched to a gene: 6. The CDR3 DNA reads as TGCAGCGTTCCTCCGGGACAGGGTACTGAAGCTTTCTTT. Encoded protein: CSVPPGQGTEAFF.

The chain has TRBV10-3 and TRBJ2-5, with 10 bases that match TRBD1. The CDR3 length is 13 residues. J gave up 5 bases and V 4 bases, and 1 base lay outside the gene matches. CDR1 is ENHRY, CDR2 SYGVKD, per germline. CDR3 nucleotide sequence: TGTGCCATCAGTGGACAGGGGGCGGAGACCCAGTACTTC. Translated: CAISGQGAETQYF.

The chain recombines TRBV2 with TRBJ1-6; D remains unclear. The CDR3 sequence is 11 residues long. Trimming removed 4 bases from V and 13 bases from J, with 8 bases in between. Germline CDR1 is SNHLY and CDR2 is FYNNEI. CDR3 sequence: CASSALGPLHF. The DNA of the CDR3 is TGTGCCAGCAGTGCTCTTGGCCCCCTCCACTTT.

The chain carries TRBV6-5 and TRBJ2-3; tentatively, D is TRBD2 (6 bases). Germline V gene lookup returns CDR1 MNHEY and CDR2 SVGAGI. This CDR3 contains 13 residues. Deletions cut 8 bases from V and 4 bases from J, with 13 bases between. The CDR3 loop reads CASHYGSPDTQYF. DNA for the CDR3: TGTGCCAGCCACTACGGGAGCCCAGATACGCAGTATTTT.

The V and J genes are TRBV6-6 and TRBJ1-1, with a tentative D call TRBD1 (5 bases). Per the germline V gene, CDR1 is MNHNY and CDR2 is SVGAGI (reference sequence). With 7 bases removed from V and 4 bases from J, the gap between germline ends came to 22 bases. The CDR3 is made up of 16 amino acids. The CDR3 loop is CASISGVPRFGTEAFF. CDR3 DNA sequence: TGTGCCAGCATCTCGGGGGTACCAAGATTTGGCACTGAAGCTTTCTTT.

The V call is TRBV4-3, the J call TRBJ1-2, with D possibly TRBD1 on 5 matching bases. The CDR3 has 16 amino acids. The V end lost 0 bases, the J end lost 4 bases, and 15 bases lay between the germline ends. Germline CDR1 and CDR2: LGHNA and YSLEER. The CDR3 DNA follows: TGCGCCAGCAGCCAAGATCGGATCAGGGAAGCCTATGGCTACACCTTC. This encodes CASSQDRIREAYGYTF.

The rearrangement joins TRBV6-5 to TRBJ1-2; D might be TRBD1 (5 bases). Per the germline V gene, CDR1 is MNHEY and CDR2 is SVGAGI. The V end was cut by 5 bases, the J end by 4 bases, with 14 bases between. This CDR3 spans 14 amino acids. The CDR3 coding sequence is TGTGCCAGCAGTCCCCCGGGGGAGATCTATGGCTACACCTTC. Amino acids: CASSPPGEIYGYTF.

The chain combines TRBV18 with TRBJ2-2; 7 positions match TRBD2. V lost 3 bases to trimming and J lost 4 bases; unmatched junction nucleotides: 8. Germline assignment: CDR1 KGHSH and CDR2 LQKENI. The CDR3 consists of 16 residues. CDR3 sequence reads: CASSPRSIAGTGELFF. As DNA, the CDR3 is TGTGCCAGCTCACCTCGCTCGATAGCGGGCACCGGGGAGCTGTTTTTT.

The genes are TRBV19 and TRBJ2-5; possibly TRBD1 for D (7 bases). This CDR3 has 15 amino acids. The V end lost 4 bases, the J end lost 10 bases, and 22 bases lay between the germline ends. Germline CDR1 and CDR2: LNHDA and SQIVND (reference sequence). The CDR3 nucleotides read TGTGCCAGTAGTAATTACAGGGGAGATCCAGCGGGCCAGTACTTC. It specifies CASSNYRGDPAGQYF.

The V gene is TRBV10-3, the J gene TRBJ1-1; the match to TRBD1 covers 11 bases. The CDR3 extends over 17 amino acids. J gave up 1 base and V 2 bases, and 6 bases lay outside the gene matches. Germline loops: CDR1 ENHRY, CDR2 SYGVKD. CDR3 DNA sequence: TGTGCCATCAGTGAGGGAAGGACAGGGGGCACGAACACTGAAGCTTTCTTT. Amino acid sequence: CAISEGRTGGTNTEAFF.

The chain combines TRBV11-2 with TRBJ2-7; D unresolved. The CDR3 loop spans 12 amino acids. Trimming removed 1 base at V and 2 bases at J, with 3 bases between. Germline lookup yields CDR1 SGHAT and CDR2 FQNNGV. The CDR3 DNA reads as TGTGCCAGCAGCTTAGCTACCTACGAGCAGTACTTC. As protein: CASSLATYEQYF.

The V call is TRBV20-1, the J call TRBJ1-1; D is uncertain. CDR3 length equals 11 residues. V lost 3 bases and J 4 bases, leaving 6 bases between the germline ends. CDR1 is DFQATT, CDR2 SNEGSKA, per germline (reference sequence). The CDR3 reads CSARAVTEAFF. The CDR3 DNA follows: TGCAGTGCTAGGGCCGTCACTGAAGCTTTCTTT.

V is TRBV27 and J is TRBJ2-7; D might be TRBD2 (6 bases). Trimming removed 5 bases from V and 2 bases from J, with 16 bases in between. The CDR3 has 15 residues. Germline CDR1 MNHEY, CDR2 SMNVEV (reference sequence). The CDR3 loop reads CASSPARGEPYEQYF. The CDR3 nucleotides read TGTGCCAGCAGTCCCGCGCGGGGCGAGCCCTACGAGCAGTACTTC.

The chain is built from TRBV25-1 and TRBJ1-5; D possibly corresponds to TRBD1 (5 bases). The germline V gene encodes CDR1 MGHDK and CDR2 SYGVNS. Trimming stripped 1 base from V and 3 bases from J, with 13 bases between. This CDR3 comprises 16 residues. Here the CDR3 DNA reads TGTGCCAGCAGTGAATTGTTTAACAGGATCAATCAGCCCCAGCATTTT. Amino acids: CASSELFNRINQPQHF.

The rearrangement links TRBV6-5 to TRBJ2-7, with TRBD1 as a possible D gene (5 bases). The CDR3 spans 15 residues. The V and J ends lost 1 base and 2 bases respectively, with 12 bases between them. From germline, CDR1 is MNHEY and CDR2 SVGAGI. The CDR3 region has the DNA TGTGCCAGCAGTTACTTCCAGGGTACAGCCTACGAGCAGTACTTC. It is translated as CASSYFQGTAYEQYF.

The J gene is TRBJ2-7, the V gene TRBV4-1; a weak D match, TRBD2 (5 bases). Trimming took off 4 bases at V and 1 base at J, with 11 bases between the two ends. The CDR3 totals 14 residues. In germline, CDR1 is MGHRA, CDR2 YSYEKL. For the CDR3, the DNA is TGCGCCAGCAGCCCGGAGGTAGGGTCCTACGAGCAGTACTTC. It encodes CASSPEVGSYEQYF.

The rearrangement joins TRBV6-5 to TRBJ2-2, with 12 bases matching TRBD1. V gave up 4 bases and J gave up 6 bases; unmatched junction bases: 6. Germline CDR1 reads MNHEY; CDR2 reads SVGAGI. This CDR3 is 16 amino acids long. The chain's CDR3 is CASSFPGQGASGELFF. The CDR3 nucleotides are TGTGCCAGCAGTTTTCCGGGACAGGGGGCGTCCGGGGAGCTGTTTTTT.

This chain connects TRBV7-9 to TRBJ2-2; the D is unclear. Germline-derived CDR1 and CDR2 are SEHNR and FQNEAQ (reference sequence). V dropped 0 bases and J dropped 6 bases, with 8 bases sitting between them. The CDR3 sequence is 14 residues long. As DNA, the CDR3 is TGTGCCAGCAGCTTAGCTGTGAGGTCCGGGGAGCTGTTTTTT. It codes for CASSLAVRSGELFF.